This entry lists 10 T cell receptor beta chains sequenced from one sample in a study of human T cells and chemical hapten exposure. One entry per CDR3 protein results from TCRdb running MiXCR on the RACE reads. The table lists some 330,000 distinct CDR3 sequences, about 5% of them singletons. The time point denotes: pre-sensitization, week 0. Treatment given: therapeutic diphenylcyclopropenone sensitization with weekly scalp DPC. The specimen was whole blood, collected in connection with sensitization to the hapten diphenylcyclopropenone (DPC). The receptors were gathered from a woman between 18 and 30 years old with alopecia areata. Some clones in this sample may be carry-over from other donors' samples.

The V gene is TRBV20-1, the J gene TRBJ1-5, with TRBD1 matching over 8 bases. CDR3 length: 18 residues. The junction had 16 bases not matched to a gene; V was cut back by 4 bases and J by 2 bases. Germline CDR1 is DFQATT and CDR2 is SNEGSKA (reference sequence). The CDR3 sequence: CSATGSRTGSVGNQPQHF. As DNA, the CDR3 is TGCAGTGCTACGGGGTCGCGGACAGGGAGCGTTGGCAATCAGCCCCAGCATTTT.

This clonotype was seen a handful of times. The V and J genes are TRBV29-1 and TRBJ1-3, with D possibly being TRBD1 (5 bases). Germline V gives CDR1 SQVTM, CDR2 ANQGSEA. Between the trimmed V and J ends, which lost 5 bases and 0 bases, there was a span of 11 bases. CDR3 size: 14 residues. The CDR3, as DNA: TGCAGCGTTTACGACAGCAACTCTGGAAACACCATATATTTT. It is translated as CSVYDSNSGNTIYF.

This clonotype has just a few counts. The rearrangement joins TRBV5-1 to TRBJ2-7, with 11 bases lining up with TRBD1. Germline V gene lookup returns CDR1 SGHRS and CDR2 YFSETQ. Trimming cost V 4 bases and J 6 bases; bases outside gene matches: 6. The CDR3 spans 14 residues. CDR3 sequence: CASSITGTGGEQYF. CDR3 bases: TGCGCCAGCAGCATAACCGGGACAGGGGGCGAGCAGTACTTC.

The sample holds many counts of this clonotype. The chain carries TRBV4-3 and TRBJ2-7; no reliable D call. The germline V and J ends were trimmed by 1 base and 3 bases, with 13 bases remaining between them. Germline V gene data show CDR1 as LGHNA and CDR2 as YSLEER. The CDR3 contains 15 residues. The CDR3 loop is CASSQGDGPLYEQYF. The CDR3 region has the DNA TGCGCCAGCAGCCAAGGCGACGGACCCCTCTACGAGCAGTACTTC.

This clonotype was detected only a few times. V is TRBV15 and J is TRBJ2-2; TRBD2 agrees at 8 bases. The ends lost 5 bases at V and 6 bases at J; junction bases unmatched: 8. Germline CDR1 is LNHNV and CDR2 is YYDKDF (reference sequence). This CDR3 is 15 amino acids long. The CDR3 coding sequence is TGTGCCACCAGCTTGCGGGGGGCCACAGCCGGGGAGCTGTTTTTT. It translates to CATSLRGATAGELFF.

This chain joins TRBV28 and TRBJ1-1; 8 bases are a match to TRBD1. The V gene end was trimmed by 3 bases and the J gene end by 1 base; junction bases not matched to a gene: 13. The CDR3 is 18 residues long. The germline CDR1 and CDR2 sequences are MDHEN and SYDVKM. The CDR3 DNA sequence: TGTGCCAGCAGTTTCCCCCGACAAACAGGGGGACGGAACACTGAAGCTTTCTTT. It translates to CASSFPRQTGGRNTEAFF.

This rearrangement joins TRBV18 to TRBJ1-1; D is unresolved. CDR1 and CDR2 from the germline V gene are KGHSH and LQKENI. With 4 bases removed from V and 3 bases from J, the gap between germline ends came to 12 bases. This CDR3 is 14 amino acids long. Written as DNA, the CDR3 is TGTGCCAGCTCACTTGCAAGACTGGACACTGAAGCTTTCTTT. Residues: CASSLARLDTEAFF.

The chain recombines TRBV4-3 with TRBJ2-3; 9 bases align to TRBD2. Unmatched junction bases numbered 10, after V lost 1 base and J lost 2 bases. The CDR3 has 18 residues. Germline V gene data show CDR1 as LGHNA and CDR2 as YSLEER. This CDR3 reads CASSQAATSGFPTDTQYF. The CDR3 DNA reads TGCGCCAGCAGCCAAGCCGCTACTAGCGGGTTTCCCACAGATACGCAGTATTTT.

This chain links TRBV20-1 with TRBJ2-3; 7 bases match TRBD1. Germline CDR1 is DFQATT and CDR2 is SNEGSKA (reference sequence). V trimming: 1 base; J trimming: 4 bases; junction bases outside the gene matches: 5. The CDR3 contains 14 residues. This CDR3 is CSARVGGGADTQYF. The CDR3, as DNA: TGCAGTGCTAGAGTAGGGGGCGGCGCAGATACGCAGTATTTT.

J is TRBJ1-4 and V is TRBV5-1; 8 bases align to TRBD1. Germline V lookup: CDR1 SGHRS, CDR2 YFSETQ. The CDR3 is 15 residues long. The ends lost 2 bases at V and 4 bases at J; junction bases unmatched: 4. In nucleotides, the CDR3 is TGCGCCAGCAGCTTCGGGACAGGCCTTAATGAAAAACTGTTTTTT. Amino acids: CASSFGTGLNEKLFF. Combining the CDR3 with reference TRBV5-1 and TRBJ1-4 gives the whole variable domain KAGVTQTPRYLIKTRGQQVTLSCSPISGHRSVSWYQQTPGQGLQFLFEYFSETQRNKGNFPGRFSGRQFSNSRSEMNVSTLELGDSALYLCASSFGTGLNEKLFFGSGTQLSVL.